Listed below are T cell receptor beta chains from one sample, sequenced in a study of blood T cell repertoires in COVID-19. Profiling relied on immunoSEQ multiplex PCR, and the TCRdb table lists in-frame clones only, not all of them. The table includes more than 400,000 clones, approximately 85% detected once. Sequencing was carried out using peripheral blood. These receptor sequences come from a human donor in a cohort sampled during active COVID-19. The CDR3 runs from the conserved cysteine through the conserved F or W. Fields, in order: CDR3 DNA, CDR3 protein, D gene, V gene, J gene, clone size. The D gene is left open where the match is weak. Some rows mark clone size as missing; the rest say once, few, many or name a class of expanded clone.

TGTGCCACCAGTGATTTAGACAGGAGGAACTATGGCTACACCTTC	CATSDLDRRNYGYTF	NA	TRBV24-1	TRBJ1-2	once
TGTGCCAGCAGCTTTGAGGGTTATAATTCACCCCTCCACTTT	CASSFEGYNSPLHF	NA	TRBV7-2	TRBJ1-6	few
TGTGCCAGCAGTCCCGGGACTAGTACGGAGCAGTTCTTC	CASSPGTSTEQFF	TRBD2	TRBV6-2/TRBV6-3	TRBJ2-1	NA
TGTGCCAGCAGTTTAAGTGGGACAGAAAGCTATGGCTACACCTTC	CASSLSGTESYGYTF	TRBD1	TRBV27	TRBJ1-2	NA
TGTGCCAGCAGTTTGTTCGGGGGAGCAGAGACTGAAGCTTTCTTT	CASSLFGGAETEAFF	NA	TRBV28	TRBJ1-1	NA
TGTGCCAGCAGCTTGAAGCGTCAGGGGGCAGGGGGGGCCAACGTCCTGACTTTC	CASSLKRQGAGGANVLTF	TRBD1	TRBV5-4	TRBJ2-6	NA
TGCAGTGCTAGTCCCAGGGGGCCGGGCAATCAGCCCCAGCATTTT	CSASPRGPGNQPQHF	TRBD1	TRBV20-1	TRBJ1-5	NA
TGTGCCAGCACTCCGTTACGCGGGACAGGGGGCTCAGGCACTGAAGCTTTCTTT	CASTPLRGTGGSGTEAFF	TRBD1	TRBV27	TRBJ1-1	NA
TGTGCCAGCAGTTTGGCCGGGACAAAGAGACGAGCCTACGAGCAGTACTTC	CASSLAGTKRRAYEQYF	NA	TRBV27	TRBJ2-7	NA
TGTGCCAGTAGTCACACTAGCGGCACAGATACGCAGTATTTT	CASSHTSGTDTQYF	TRBD2	TRBV19	TRBJ2-3	once
TGTGCCAGCAGCTTAGGGGCTAGCGGACCCTCCTACGAGCAGTACTTC	CASSLGASGPSYEQYF	TRBD2	TRBV7-2	TRBJ2-7	NA
TGTGCCAGCTCAACTACAGGGGTAACCCATCAGCCCCAGCATTTT	CASSTTGVTHQPQHF	TRBD1	TRBV18	TRBJ1-5	NA
TGTGCCAGCTCACCACCACCAGGGGTCCAAGAGACCCAGTACTTC	CASSPPPGVQETQYF	NA	TRBV18	TRBJ2-5	NA
TGTGCCTGGGGGGACTACTCCCTCAATGAGCAGTTCTTC	CAWGDYSLNEQFF	TRBD2	TRBV30	TRBJ2-1	NA
TGCGCCAGCAGCTTGACTAGCGGGAGGGGCACCGGGGAGCTGTTTTTT	CASSLTSGRGTGELFF	TRBD2	TRBV5-1	TRBJ2-2	NA
TGTGCCAGCAGCCGCTCTAGCGTTATAGGCACAGATACGCAGTATTTT	CASSRSSVIGTDTQYF	NA	TRBV7-2	TRBJ2-3	NA
TGTGCCAGCAGTTCCCTAGGGACAGGGGCCAATGAGCAGTTCTTC	CASSSLGTGANEQFF	TRBD1	TRBV27	TRBJ2-1	once
TGTGCCAGCAGCTTAGGACAGGTATACGAGCAGTACTTC	CASSLGQVYEQYF	NA	TRBV7-9	TRBJ2-7	NA
TGTGCCAGTAGTATCCCCGCAGGGCGGACTGAAGCTTTCTTT	CASSIPAGRTEAFF	NA	TRBV19	TRBJ1-1	once
TGTGCCAGCAGGGGGACAGGGCAGCCTGAAGCTTTCTTT	CASRGTGQPEAFF	TRBD1	TRBV28	TRBJ1-1	NA
TGTGCCAGCAGCTCCACAGGGGGGCCTAATGAAAAACTGTTTTTT	CASSSTGGPNEKLFF	TRBD1	TRBV7-2	TRBJ1-4	NA
TGCGCCAGCAGCAAAAGCGGGAGTAACACCGGGGAGCTGTTTTTT	CASSKSGSNTGELFF	TRBD2	TRBV4-1	TRBJ2-2	NA
TGTGCCAGCCGAGAACCGGGACAGGGGGCGTTGGAGGGCTACACCTTC	CASREPGQGALEGYTF	TRBD1	TRBV5-4	TRBJ1-2	NA
TGTGCCAGCAGCGCAGCCGGGACACTGAACTATGGCTACACCTTC	CASSAAGTLNYGYTF	NA	TRBV27	TRBJ1-2	NA
TGTGCCAGCACTGAACAGGGAAGGCATCAGCCCCAGCATTTT	CASTEQGRHQPQHF	NA	TRBV19	TRBJ1-5	NA
TGTGCCTGGAGTGTACTCTATACCTTGGGCGGGGCCGAGCAGTACTTC	CAWSVLYTLGGAEQYF	NA	TRBV30	TRBJ2-7	NA
TGTGCCAGCAGTGAGGGGACAGGGAATCCGGGGGGCTACACCTTC	CASSEGTGNPGGYTF	TRBD1	TRBV2	TRBJ1-2	NA
TGTGCCACCAGTGATTTCGAGACACCCTTCTATGGCTACACCTTC	CATSDFETPFYGYTF	NA	TRBV24-1	TRBJ1-2	NA